This T cell receptor beta chain stems from a study of cytomegalovirus exposure and HLA in healthy donors listed by TCRdb under 2017. Notes on the research overall: An earlier analysis of approximately 640 of the donors reported 276 Gb of sequence data and some 120 million unique TCR beta sequences from some 180 million T cells. The study used immunosequencing to profile the T cell repertoires of 670 or so subjects and linked those repertoires to cytomegalovirus serostatus. Every repertoire in the discovery cohort had been generated on one and the same sequencing platform. Among almost 400 genotyped donors of the cohort, an average of 235,054 unique TCR beta nucleotide sequences were sequenced per donor, 15% to 20% of them non-productive. The aim of the study was to test whether cataloging public T cell receptors could identify signatures of past pathogen exposure. The study combined high-throughput TCR immunosequencing, statistical association of individual TCRs with disease status, and machine learning to predict cytomegalovirus infection status. Typing coverage differed by locus: A, B, C, DRB1 and DQB1 were typed in roughly 620-640 donors, DQA1 in 522, DPA1 in over 600, and DPB1 in approximately 450. An earlier analysis of 500 to 750 of the donors applied high-throughput TCR beta sequencing to assess whether each TCR beta V gene segment acted as functional or pseudogenic. In addition to the first cohort of several hundred subjects, a separate validation cohort of 120 different subjects was used. In a later genetic analysis, genome-wide SNP genotypes for about 65% of the roughly 700 donors were used, and that subset was treated as a discovery cohort. About five DR-DQ haplotypes were treated as single units for association and clustering because of strong linkage in the cohort. Class I and class II HLA loci were covered by the typing at four-digit resolution. The later analysis used no new phenotypic data to find candidate immune exposures, relying instead on TCR beta sequences and their occurrence across donors. Of the roughly 410 genotyped donors, 81% were placed in the genetic ancestry cluster associated with self-reported Caucasian donors. An early release covering some 640 HLA-typed donors comprised about 320 gigabases of sequencing data and around 80 million unique TCR sequences. A later analysis re-examined previously published TCR beta repertoires from 500 to 700 donors and added high-resolution HLA genotyping to investigate patterns of TCR occurrence. Donor age, sex, ethnicity and CMV serostatus were compiled alongside the repertoire data. The paper's findings and limits, for the study overall: In this cohort, only TCR beta chains were sequenced, and detectable features were limited by the absence of alpha or paired-chain data. A later analysis found that TCR association rates varied across HLA loci, with DRB1 alleles showing the most associated TCRs and HLA-C alleles the fewest. According to a later analysis, most CMV-associated TCR beta chains appeared to be HLA-restricted, and the HLA associations seemed to be driven largely by CMV exposure. Correlated functional status among segregating V segments might be attributable to linkage disequilibrium, but an unknown experimental factor could not be ruled out. The sequencing pipeline was judged likely to have produced a cluster of highly shared sequence variants as a technical artifact. Broadly in line with IMGT annotations, most TCR beta V segments showed up in productive rearrangements about 87% or about 30% of the time in an earlier analysis of approximately 640 of the donors. A later analysis associated about 17,000 TCR beta sequences with specific HLA alleles at a false discovery rate of 0.05. In a later analysis, HLA-associated TCR beta chains were found to be more clonally expanded and to have lower generation probabilities than equally common non-associated chains. Roughly uniform sequencing depth across donors was assumed in presence/absence analyses, although this assumption may not hold. A further reported finding was that TCR beta sequences accurately predicted the HLA-A and HLA-B alleles for most subjects in the first cohort. In vitro tests confirmed that a few of the cytomegalovirus-associated TCR beta chains recognize cytomegalovirus antigens. A total of roughly 160 TCR beta chains were listed by the study as associated with cytomegalovirus. According to a later genetic analysis, donors in an Asian-associated ancestry cluster had fewer N-insertions in productive TCRs than the approximately 650-donor mean. Because the 87-base-pair reads could not distinguish some IMGT-functional V segments, including TRBV6-2 and TRBV6-3, those segments were excluded. Because some donors lacked HLA typing at each locus, the association tests relied only on the typed subset. Because counts were too low, around 17 rarely observed V segments, including chromosome 9 orphons, were left out of the earlier analysis of over 550 of the donors. The classifier was reported to diagnose cytomegalovirus status with high specificity and sensitivity in both the original and validation cohorts. Most TCR sequences were observed very rarely across donors, whereas some public TCRs were present in many individuals. Assigning TCR associations to individual alleles was difficult when HLA alleles, especially DR and DQ, strongly co-occurred. A later genetic analysis associated a missense DCLRE1C variant with V-gene and J-gene trimming of TCR beta chains, and an independent cohort replicated the association. In a later analysis, several top co-occurrence clusters were reported to appear linked to parvovirus B19, influenza, CMV and Epstein-Barr virus. According to the authors, the approach could potentially be generalized to other disease states and immunological phenotypes. For the cohort, immune exposure information was limited to CMV serostatus.

The library was made by the immunoSEQ multiplex PCR assay. For the multiplex PCR, a mixture combining 60 forward primers for TCR Vbeta segments and 13 reverse primers for TCR Jbeta segments was used. The CDR3 region of rearranged TCR beta genes was amplified from genomic DNA by a multiplex PCR assay. Amplified TCR beta libraries were sequenced as 87-base-pair reads on the Illumina HiSeq System. From the authors' description of their analysis: Across the 670 or so repertoires, a later analysis counted 78 million or so unique TCR beta chains, roughly 11 million of which were shared by at least two donors. To remove PCR and sequencing errors, raw reads were error-corrected and collapsed into unique sequences using a nearest-neighbor algorithm that merged closely related sequences. To assign V, D and J gene segments, CDR3 sequences were aligned to IMGT reference sequences. For a sequence to be retained, a match of at least six nucleotides to both a V gene segment and a J gene segment was required. A rearrangement was called productive if the CDR3 had no stop codons and remained in frame with V and J, and every other rearrangement was called non-productive. CDR3 was defined according to IMGT convention as the region running from the second conserved V-encoded cysteine to the conserved J-encoded phenylalanine. The earlier analysis of about 620 of the donors excluded sequences that lacked an unambiguous match to a single V gene segment. An earlier analysis of some 500 of the donors classified V segments as functional when productive rearrangements were above 56.7% and as segregating when the standard deviation between donors was above 5%. To diagnose cytomegalovirus status from the catalog of TCR beta chain sequences, a statistical classification framework was built. A later analysis assigned V and J genes by comparing TCR nucleotide sequences with IMGT/GENE-DB human TR gene sequences. A later analysis assigned CDR3 sequences and most-parsimonious VDJ recombination scenarios with the TCRdist pipeline. In a later analysis, each TCR beta chain was defined by its CDR3 amino acid sequence together with its V-gene family, and reads without a unique V-gene family were excluded. To address suspected cross-contamination and a sequencing artifact, a later analysis removed 592 highly shared, low-generation-probability nucleotide sequences. For each public chain, a later analysis derived a clonal expansion index from normalized ranks of inferred template counts within each repertoire. A later analysis computed generation probabilities with a VDJ recombination model fitted to out-of-frame rearrangements, and checked the results against IGoR. In a later analysis, TCR-TCR, TCR-HLA and TCR-CMV co-occurrence was scored with hypergeometric tests, and a repertoire-size bias correction was applied to TCR pairs. In a later analysis, false discovery rates were estimated by permuting HLA or CMV assignments 20 times. A later analysis grouped co-occurring TCRs with DBSCAN, adding TCRdist sequence similarity when clustering within HLA-allele-positive subsets. Repertoires with fewer than 30,000 or more than 120,000 public chains were left out of co-occurrence clustering, as were four to six repertoires with anomalous nucleotide sharing. This is the immuneACCESS table as TCRdb keeps it, with only in-frame sequences that have V and J called. A part of the clones is gone; compared with another copy, unresolved V genes explain less than half, and the rest is unexplained. The DNA was the basis for D and trimming; V, J and clone size are from that table. The sample contains some 99,000 clones, 73% of them found a single time. 8.4% of the sample rests with the top ten.

CDR1 and CDR2 are read off the germline V gene (reference sequence) as SGHNT and YYREEE. V is cut back by 2 bases and J by 4 bases, with 8 bases in the junction unmatched. The CDR3 has 16 amino acids, counting the end cysteine and phenylalanine. The retained sequence is limited to the CDR3, 48 bases, with the frame set at the first base. The cohort comprised 710 or so healthy bone marrow donors. At the time of sampling, every cohort member was nominally healthy, though immune exposures that went unrecorded were likely present. The donor was CMV seronegative and was included in the group of under 450 seronegative cohort members. A peripheral blood sample was collected from each donor, and TCR beta sequencing was performed on peripheral blood mononuclear cells. The Qiagen DNeasy Blood Extraction Kit was used to extract genomic DNA from the blood cell samples. Regarding this clone: This receptor's antigen is unknown. No qualities accompany the bases; no much larger clone lies one base away.

The sample comprised PBMCs. Here the chain combines TRBV5-4 and TRBJ2-7; a stretch of 11 junction bases matches TRBD2. This TCR was recovered from a man aged 40-50 years in good health and CMV-seronegative. The sequenced DNA is TGTGCCAGCAGCTTTATAGCGGGGGGGACTAAATACGAGCAGTACTTC. It is translated as CASSFIAGGTKYEQYF.